This T cell receptor beta chain was sequenced during a study of T cells in localized non-small cell lung cancer. Study-level points and caveats: Higher T cell density in the blood was associated with longer overall survival, whereas higher adjacent-lung clonality associated with shorter survival. Adjacent lung tissue had a median 57 of the top 100 clones found in the tumor. Since sequencing was restricted to only one region of the tumor, intratumor heterogeneity remains a possibility. Adjacent uninvolved lung tissue had the highest T cell clonality, exceeding tumor.

The V end lost 2 bases, the J end lost 2 bases, and 12 bases lay between the germline ends. The CDR3 has 15 amino acids. Germline V gene sequence: CDR1 SNHLY, CDR2 FYNNEI. As concerns this clone: Its cognate antigen is unknown.

The protocol was immunoSEQ multiplex PCR, while the TCRdb copy is restricted to in-frame clones and leaves out a portion. This sample has around 26,000 clones, with 81% found just once. The input for sequencing was peripheral blood, taken before any cancer treatment. V usage is TRBV2 and J usage is TRBJ2-5, with a tentative D call TRBD2 (5 bases). The receptor's source is a man aged 40 to 69 with stage III squamous cell lung carcinoma. CDR3 amino acids: CASSEPSGGQETQYF. The CDR3 bases are TGTGCCAGCAGTGAACCCAGCGGCGGGCAAGAGACCCAGTACTTC.